This T cell receptor (beta chain) was found in a study of T cells in women clearing cervical HPV infection. On the study more broadly: Women with histologically confirmed HPV16-related CIN3 or worse, 2 with invasive cancer, served as cases.

TCRdb keeps only in-frame clones here, not all; method: immunoSEQ multiplex PCR. The table lists 20,000 to 25,000 clones. Germline values: CDR1 DFQATT, CDR2 SNEGSKA (reference sequence). The V gene end was trimmed by 0 bases and the J gene end by 4 bases; junction bases not matched to a gene: 20. The length of the CDR3 is 20 residues. With regard to this clone: Read sequence stops 3 residues before the CDR3 end, and the germline J gene provides the missing end.

The V call is TRBV20-1, the J call TRBJ2-3; TRBD2 matches at 9 bases. This sequence was found in a woman aged 18 to 75 with a cervical HPV16 infection that either progressed to CIN3+ or cleared (not recorded which). The sample taken for sequencing was blood buffy coat. The sequenced CDR3 bases are TGCAGTGCTAGAGACCCCTCCGCCCAGGGGCGGGGGGGCCTAGCAGATACG. Translated: CSARDPSAQGRGGLADT. The entire CDR3 sequence reads CSARDPSAQGRGGLADTQYF.